The 13 T cell receptor beta chains below come from one sample, sequenced in a study of T cells after yellow fever vaccination. TCRdb reprocessed the 5' RACE reads via MiXCR and lists one record per CDR3 protein. The table has hundreds of thousands of distinct CDR3 sequences, roughly 3.5% seen once; the top ten hold around 22%. The sequencing used PBMCs, collected on the day of the yellow fever booster vaccination. All receptors come from a man younger than 35 who received the YFV17D yellow fever vaccine.

This clonotype appeared many times. In DNA form, the CDR3 reads TGTGCCAGCAGGGACCAGGGGCAGGCTTTCTTT. This encodes CASRDQGQAFF. The chain joins TRBV28 to TRBJ1-1; D may be TRBD1 (6 bases). V lost 6 bases and J lost 11, with 13 bases in between. Germline CDR1 is MDHEN and CDR2 is SYDVKM. The CDR3 runs 11 residues.

This clonotype was recorded at least ten times. V usage is TRBV7-3 and J usage is TRBJ2-1, with 13 bases identical to TRBD2. Germline values: CDR1 SGHTA, CDR2 FQGTGA. The CDR3 has 16 residues. Trimming cost V 5 bases and J 6 bases; bases outside gene matches: 7. The CDR3 sequence is CASSHTSGGETNEQFF. The CDR3 coding sequence is TGTGCCAGCAGCCACACTAGCGGGGGGGAAACCAATGAGCAGTTCTTC.

In its sample, this clonotype was seen many times. The rearrangement links TRBV10-3 to TRBJ1-2; TRBD1 agrees at 9 bases. In germline, CDR1 is ENHRY, CDR2 SYGVKD. CDR3 length: 13 amino acids. Trimming took 9 bases from V and 4 from J; bases not matched to a gene: 6. Written as DNA, the CDR3 is TGTGCCATTGGACAGGGGTTCGGCTATGGCTACACCTTC. Translation: CAIGQGFGYGYTF.

The chain couples TRBV5-4 to TRBJ1-1; D remains unclear. This CDR3 is 14 amino acids long. Between the trimmed V and J ends, which lost 10 bases and 0 bases, there was a span of 16 bases. Germline V lookup: CDR1 SGHNT, CDR2 YYREEE (reference sequence). CDR3 protein: CASQLGGMNTEAFF. The CDR3 DNA sequence: TGTGCCTCTCAGCTTGGAGGGATGAACACTGAAGCTTTCTTT.

This clonotype was observed a few times. The CDR3 sequence is CSARGAGLNEKLFF. The DNA of the CDR3 is TGCAGTGCCAGGGGAGCGGGACTTAATGAAAAACTGTTTTTT. This chain uses TRBV20-1 with TRBJ1-4, with a possible D match to TRBD1 (6 bases). V dropped 6 bases and J dropped 4 bases, with 15 bases sitting between them. The CDR3 has 14 residues. Germline CDR1 is DFQATT and CDR2 is SNEGSKA (reference sequence).

In this sample, this clonotype turned up many times. The chain has TRBV7-2 and TRBJ2-2; D remains unclear. The CDR3 loop spans 15 amino acids. Deletions cut 3 bases from V and 2 bases from J, with 10 bases between. Per the germline V gene, CDR1 is SGHTA and CDR2 is FQGNSA. In nucleotides, the CDR3 is TGTGCCAGCAGCTTTATCCAGGTCAACACCGGGGAGCTGTTTTTT. Its protein product is CASSFIQVNTGELFF.

This chain links TRBV27 with TRBJ1-2; no clear D. This CDR3 spans 15 amino acids. V dropped 1 base and J dropped 4 bases, with 13 bases sitting between them. Looked up from germline, CDR1 is MNHEY and CDR2 is SMNVEV (reference sequence). DNA of the CDR3: TGTGCCAGCAGTTTATTCGGAGAGCAATCCTATGGCTACACCTTC. Translating gives CASSLFGEQSYGYTF.

This clonotype was found a few times. The chain is built from TRBV4-2 and TRBJ2-7, with TRBD2 identical over 12 bases. Germline V CDR1 and CDR2: LGHNA, YNFKEQ. This CDR3 spans 20 amino acids. V was pared by 4 bases and J by 1 base, with 17 bases of the junction left unmatched. CDR3 sequence reads: CASSRDASGGATTPSYEQYF. The CDR3 DNA reads TGTGCCAGCAGCCGGGATGCTAGCGGGGGGGCAACGACACCGTCCTACGAGCAGTACTTC.

This clonotype was found many times. V usage is TRBV5-4 and J usage is TRBJ2-1; maybe TRBD2 (5 bases). Germline assignment: CDR1 SGHNT and CDR2 YYREEE (reference sequence). CDR3 length equals 15 residues. The V and J ends lost 0 bases and 15 bases respectively, with 22 bases between them. This CDR3 reads CASSLEGEGRTGRFF. As DNA, the CDR3 is TGTGCCAGCAGCTTGGAAGGCGAAGGCAGGACTGGGCGGTTCTTC.

This clonotype was seen ten or more times. This chain joins TRBV7-2 and TRBJ1-2; tentatively, D is TRBD1 (5 bases). V lost 5 bases to trimming and J lost 6 bases, with 19 bases between them. The CDR3 extends over 15 amino acids. Germline lookup yields CDR1 SGHTA and CDR2 FQGNSA. The CDR3 bases are TGTGCCAGCAGCCCCGGGGCGGCCAGTTTTGATGGCTACACCTTC. Its translation is CASSPGAASFDGYTF.

This clonotype was seen at least ten times. This chain joins TRBV4-1 and TRBJ2-1, with 10 bases fitting TRBD2. Germline V gene lookup returns CDR1 MGHRA and CDR2 YSYEKL. The CDR3 runs 17 residues. V dropped 3 bases and J dropped 7; count of bases not matched to a gene: 12. This chain's CDR3 is CASSQHTTSGAGNEQFF. CDR3 nucleotides: TGCGCCAGCAGCCAGCATACTACTAGCGGGGCCGGGAATGAGCAGTTCTTC.

The V gene is TRBV27, the J gene TRBJ1-1; TRBD1 might be the D (5 bases). The germline V and J ends were trimmed by 3 bases and 3 bases, with 17 bases remaining between them. The CDR3 is 16 amino acids. Germline values: CDR1 MNHEY, CDR2 SMNVEV (reference sequence). The CDR3, as DNA: TGTGCCAGCAGTTTTGGTTTTGGGGCAGGGCACACTGAAGCTTTCTTT. Translating it yields CASSFGFGAGHTEAFF.

This clonotype has a count of ten or more. V and J are TRBV15 and TRBJ1-1; 7 nucleotides match TRBD1. Germline loops: CDR1 LNHNV, CDR2 YYDKDF (reference sequence). V lost 4 bases to trimming and J lost 7 bases; unmatched junction nucleotides: 9. This CDR3 contains 14 residues. The CDR3, as DNA: TGTGCCACCAGCACACACAGGGGATCAATTGAAGCTTTCTTT. Protein: CATSTHRGSIEAFF.